This T cell receptor (beta chain) was captured by sequencing in a study of Ad26.COV2.S vaccination and SARS-CoV-2 variants. Data came from immunoSEQ multiplex PCR; TCRdb stores just in-frame clones and leaves some out. The repertoire holds 200,000 to 300,000 clones, with over 75% as singletons. About this clone: What it binds is not known. Other DNA sequences from this sample encode an identical CDR3 as well.

Treatment: 15 to 20 received Ad26.COV2.S at low or high dose, single or two shots; roughly five received placebo; per-sample allocation not given. On day 63 after the first injection, vaccine and placebo recipients gave samples. Study-wide findings and caveats: Breadth of non-spike TCRs did not differ between vaccinees and placebo recipients. Measures of TCR breadth and depth may have fallen short of total T cell responses.

Germline-derived CDR1 and CDR2 are SGDLS and YYNGEE. V was clipped by 0 bases and J by 3 bases; unmatched bases: 1. The CDR3 sequence is 14 residues long. This TCR derives from a person aged 18-60 years who received the Ad26.COV2.S COVID-19 vaccine or a placebo. Specimen: peripheral blood, collected in a trial of Ad26.COV2.S vaccine versus placebo. The gene calls are TRBV9 and TRBJ2-7; 9 positions match TRBD1. The DNA for the CDR3 is TGTGCCAGCAGCGTAGAGGGACAGGGCTACGAGCAGTACTTC. This sequence encodes CASSVEGQGYEQYF.